The clone carrying this T cell receptor beta chain was counted a few times. Its antigen is not identified. This record comes from a study of cytomegalovirus exposure and HLA in healthy donors. Study-level points and caveats: Later analysis identified a missense DCLRE1C variant that was linked to TCR beta V- and J-gene trimming. Researchers catalogued approximately 170 TCR beta chains as cytomegalovirus-associated.

The primer mix had 60 Vbeta and 13 Jbeta primers. The assay was immunoSEQ multiplex PCR, and TCRdb's table has in-frame clones only and misses some. The data show 90,000 to 110,000 clones, around 70% seen once. The material sequenced was PBMCs. This sequence originates from a woman in her seventies in good health and CMV-seropositive.

For the CDR3, the DNA is TGTGCCAGCAGCGTAGCTACGACTAGCGGGGCGACAGATACGCAGTATTTT. Translated, it gives CASSVATTSGATDTQYF. The rearrangement links TRBV9 to TRBJ2-3, with TRBD2 identical over 11 bases. The CDR3 runs to 17 residues. Germline CDR1 is SGDLS and CDR2 is YYNGEE. Trimming removed 0 bases from V and 3 bases from J; junction bases left unmatched: 6.